Presented here are 26 T cell receptor beta chains from one specimen sequenced in a study of blood T cell repertoires in COVID-19. Here immunoSEQ multiplex PCR was the method, and the copy in TCRdb shows in-frame clones only, minus some. The table lists tens of thousands of clones, 70% to 85% of them singletons. Sequenced material: peripheral blood. These receptors originate from a man in his fifties with active or convalescent COVID-19.

This chain joins TRBV10-1 and TRBJ2-5, with D hard to call. Germline CDR1 and CDR2: WNHNN and SYGVQD (reference sequence). The CDR3 totals 15 residues. Trimming cost V 3 bases and J 1 base, with 12 bases left between them. Written as DNA, the CDR3 is TGCGCCAGCAGTGATCGCCAGGCCTTCCAAGAGACCCAGTACTTC. Translating gives CASSDRQAFQETQYF.

Only one count was recorded for this clone. This chain connects TRBV3-1 (or the pseudogene TRBV3-2) to TRBJ2-7; 12 bases line up with TRBD1. Germline CDR1 is LGHDT and CDR2 is YNNKEL (reference sequence). The CDR3 covers 17 residues. J was trimmed by 4 bases and V by 0 bases; bases with no gene match: 7. The CDR3, as DNA: TGTGCCAGCAGCCAAGAAGTGGGACAGGGGGCCGGGTACGAGCAGTACTTC. It encodes CASSQEVGQGAGYEQYF.

The rearrangement links TRBV6-4 to TRBJ2-2; 11 bases align to TRBD2. With V trimmed by 6 bases and J by 2 bases, 5 bases remained unmatched. The CDR3 is 16 residues long. Germline CDR1 reads MRHNA; CDR2 reads SNTAGT. CDR3 sequence: CASSAGTSGNTGELFF. DNA of the CDR3: TGTGCCAGCAGCGCCGGGACTAGCGGAAACACCGGGGAGCTGTTTTTT.

The genes are TRBV2 and TRBJ2-1; TRBD2 matches 8 bases. CDR1 SNHLY and CDR2 FYNNEI come from the germline V gene. V shed 6 bases, J shed 6 bases, and the junction held 7 bases outside the gene matches. The CDR3 sequence is 14 residues long. CDR3 bases: TGTGCCAGCAGGAGCGGGGGTATTGGCAATGAGCAGTTCTTC. Translating gives CASRSGGIGNEQFF.

This chain uses TRBV7-8 with TRBJ2-5, with D possibly being TRBD2 (5 bases). The CDR3 spans 13 residues. V lost 2 bases, J lost 2 bases, and 6 bases lay in between. From germline, CDR1 is SGHVS and CDR2 FQNEAQ. The CDR3 DNA reads TGTGCCAGCAGCTTACCGGGACAAGAGACCCAGTACTTC. Protein sequence: CASSLPGQETQYF.

This rearrangement joins TRBV7-2 to TRBJ2-1; a weak D match, TRBD2 (6 bases). Trimming left V 4 bases short and J 8 bases short, with 15 bases between. Germline V gene sequence: CDR1 SGHTA, CDR2 FQGNSA. This CDR3 comprises 14 residues. CDR3 bases: TGTGCCAGCAGCTCGGCGGGGCCCCGTCATGAGCAGTTCTTC. Protein sequence: CASSSAGPRHEQFF.

The chain links TRBV5-1 to TRBJ1-5; D might be TRBD1 (5 bases). The V end lost 4 bases, the J end lost 5 bases, and 16 bases lay between the germline ends. Germline-derived CDR1 and CDR2 are SGHRS and YFSETQ. The CDR3 loop spans 15 amino acids. CDR3 in DNA: TGCGCCAGCAGCCGAGGAGGGGATAAGGATCAGCCCCAGCATTTT. Residues: CASSRGGDKDQPQHF.

V gene TRBV11-2 combines with J gene TRBJ2-6, with 11 bases identical to TRBD1. The CDR3 loop spans 18 amino acids. Trimming removed 1 base from V and 4 bases from J; junction bases left unmatched: 6. The germline CDR1 and CDR2 sequences are SGHAT and FQNNGV. CDR3 DNA: TGTGCCAGCAGCTTAGGGACAGGGGGCGCAGCGGGGGCCAACGTCCTGACTTTC. It translates to CASSLGTGGAAGANVLTF.

This chain joins TRBV2 and TRBJ2-7, with no clear D. V was clipped by 3 bases and J by 3 bases, with 6 bases between them. CDR3 length equals 12 residues. Germline V gene data show CDR1 as SNHLY and CDR2 as FYNNEI. The CDR3, as DNA: TGTGCCAGCAGTGACAGTTACTACGAGCAGTACTTC. Its translation: CASSDSYYEQYF.

This sequence joins TRBV18 and TRBJ2-1, with 11 bases that match TRBD2. Germline V gives CDR1 KGHSH, CDR2 LQKENI. This CDR3 is 14 amino acids long. V lost 6 bases, J lost 4 bases, and 2 bases stayed unmatched. In DNA, the CDR3 is TGTGCCAGCTCTGCTAGCGGGGGGTACAATGAGCAGTTCTTC. It is translated as CASSASGGYNEQFF.

This clone was observed a handful of times. The junction and the germline gene differ at one end; a read error may be behind it. The chain recombines TRBV19 with TRBJ1-5, with a weak D call TRBD1 (6 bases). The CDR3 has 13 amino acids. CDR1 is LNHDA and CDR2 is SQIVND in the germline V gene (reference sequence). CDR3 loop: CASSTGIEQPQHF. In nucleotides, the CDR3 is TGTGCCAGCAGTACAGGGATCGAGCAGCCCCAGCATTTT. The whole variable domain, filled in from reference TRBV19 and TRBJ1-5, reads DGGITQSPKYLFRKEGQNVTLSCEQNLNHDAMYWYRQDPGQGLRLIYYSQIVNDFQKGDIAEGYSVSREKKESFPLTVTSAQKNPTAFYLCASSTGIEQPQHFGDGTRLSIL.

This clone has ten or more counts. This chain links TRBV12-5 with TRBJ2-3; TRBD2 is a possible D gene (6 bases). The V and J ends lost 5 bases and 3 bases respectively, with 15 bases between them. Germline CDR1 and CDR2: LGHNT and FRNRAP. This CDR3 has 15 residues. The CDR3, as DNA: TGTGCTAGTGGTCCTATGTGGGCGGGGACAGATACGCAGTATTTT. Translating gives CASGPMWAGTDTQYF.

The chain uses TRBV5-8 and TRBJ2-5; maybe TRBD1 (5 bases). Trimming took 7 bases from V and 5 from J, leaving 15 bases between them. Per the germline V gene, CDR1 is SGHTS and CDR2 is YDEGEE. The CDR3 sequence is 13 residues long. As DNA, the CDR3 is TGTGCCAGCCCAGACCCCAGGGTGGAGACCCAGTACTTC. It translates to CASPDPRVETQYF.

V gene TRBV2 combines with J gene TRBJ2-3; 7 bases are a match to TRBD2. Per the germline V gene, CDR1 is SNHLY and CDR2 is FYNNEI. There are 14 residues in the CDR3. Trimming took 6 bases from V and 0 from J; bases not matched to a gene: 3. The CDR3, as DNA: TGTGCCAGCAGGAGCGGGGTTAGCACAGATACGCAGTATTTT. This codes for CASRSGVSTDTQYF.

The chain joins TRBV6-6 to TRBJ1-1; TRBD1 is a possible D gene (6 bases). Germline V gives CDR1 MNHNY, CDR2 SVGAGI (reference sequence). V lost 2 bases and J lost 0, with 13 bases in between. CDR3 length equals 16 residues. The CDR3 DNA sequence: TGTGCCAGCAGTTACGGGACAAGGGGGATGAACACTGAAGCTTTCTTT. This sequence encodes CASSYGTRGMNTEAFF.

This clone was recorded a few times. The chain links TRBV9 to TRBJ1-5; tentatively, D is TRBD1 (6 bases). The CDR3 consists of 14 residues. V lost 2 bases, J lost 1 base, and 7 bases lay in between. The germline V gene has CDR1 SGDLS and CDR2 YYNGEE. The DNA of the CDR3 is TGTGCCAGCAGCGTCGGACAGAGCAATCAGCCCCAGCATTTT. Protein sequence: CASSVGQSNQPQHF. The full variable domain, with the rest looked up from reference TRBV9 and TRBJ1-5, is DSGVTQTPKHLITATGQRVTLRCSPRSGDLSVYWYQQSLDQGLQFLIQYYNGEERAKGNILERFSAQQFPDLHSELNLSSLELGDSALYFCASSVGQSNQPQHFGDGTRLSIL.

The rearrangement links TRBV6-1 to TRBJ2-3, with 9 bases fitting TRBD1. The CDR3 contains 15 residues. Germline CDR1 MNHNS, CDR2 SASEGT. V lost 3 bases to trimming and J lost 2 bases; unmatched junction nucleotides: 3. The chain's CDR3 is CASSDGTGHTDTQYF. CDR3 DNA: TGTGCCAGCAGTGACGGGACAGGGCACACAGATACGCAGTATTTT.

V usage is TRBV2 and J usage is TRBJ2-7; 10 bases are a match to TRBD2. V shed 8 bases, J shed 1 base, and the junction held 5 bases outside the gene matches. Germline V gene lookup returns CDR1 SNHLY and CDR2 FYNNEI. The CDR3 extends over 14 amino acids. In nucleotides, the CDR3 is TGTGCCAGCTTCCGGACTAGCGGATCCTACGAGCAGTACTTC. This codes for CASFRTSGSYEQYF.

CDR3 nucleotide sequence: TGCAGCGTTGAAATAGGGACAGGGATCTATGGCTACACCTTC. Residues: CSVEIGTGIYGYTF. V usage is TRBV29-1 and J usage is TRBJ1-2; 9 positions agree with TRBD1. Trimming took 2 bases from V and 4 from J; bases not matched to a gene: 5. Looked up from germline, CDR1 is SQVTM and CDR2 is ANQGSEA. The length of the CDR3 is 14 residues.

The count of this clone is one. Here the CDR3 reads CAWSTGTFSYEQYF. DNA of the CDR3: TGTGCCTGGAGTACCGGGACTTTCTCCTACGAGCAGTACTTC. The V call is TRBV30, the J call TRBJ2-7; possible D gene TRBD2, 6 bases. Trimming took off 2 bases at V and 0 bases at J, with 11 bases between the two ends. The CDR3 runs 14 residues. Germline loops: CDR1 GTSNPN, CDR2 SVGIG (reference sequence).

V usage is TRBV18 and J usage is TRBJ2-1; 8 bases match TRBD1. After removal of 4 bases from V and 8 bases from J, the junction contained 7 bases not matched to a gene. Germline V lookup: CDR1 KGHSH, CDR2 LQKENI. This CDR3 contains 14 residues. The CDR3 region has the DNA TGTGCCAGCTCACTACAGGGGGAAGGCGATGAGCAGTTCTTC. Amino acid sequence: CASSLQGEGDEQFF.

This chain joins TRBV21-1 and TRBJ1-2. TRBV21-1 represents a pseudogene. This CDR3 is 21 amino acids long. CDR3 residues: CASSKLAEAGEAGPPGYGYTF. In DNA form, the CDR3 reads TGTGCCAGCAGCAAGTTAGCCGAGGCAGGAGAGGCGGGACCCCCCGGCTATGGCTACACCTTC.

The genes are TRBV7-2 and TRBJ2-3, with a tentative D call TRBD2 (6 bases). CDR3 size: 17 residues. The germline V gene has CDR1 SGHTA and CDR2 FQGNSA. The ends were cut back, 2 bases at V and 0 bases at J, with 15 bases in the middle. The CDR3 bases are TGTGCCAGCAGCTTAAGCCCGACTAGTGTGAGCACAGATACGCAGTATTTT. It encodes CASSLSPTSVSTDTQYF.

The chain employs TRBV7-2 and TRBJ2-7; D is perhaps TRBD2 (7 bases). Germline CDR1 is SGHTA and CDR2 is FQGNSA. This CDR3 is built from 14 residues. Trimming pared 7 bases from V and 0 bases from J, leaving 13 bases between. The CDR3 region is CASTSRGASYEQYF. The CDR3 coding sequence is TGTGCCAGCACCTCCCGGGGGGCCTCCTACGAGCAGTACTTC.

V is TRBV6-6 and J is TRBJ1-6; possible D gene TRBD1, 5 bases. V was clipped by 7 bases and J by 2 bases, with 15 bases between them. Per germline, CDR1 MNHNY and CDR2 SVGAGI (reference sequence). The CDR3 is made up of 16 amino acids. For the CDR3, the DNA is TGTGCCAGCACCTCAGGGAAACTCCCCTATAATTCACCCCTCCACTTT. Amino acids: CASTSGKLPYNSPLHF.

There are many counts of this clone. V and J are TRBV18 and TRBJ1-4; 9 positions match TRBD1. V trimming: 3 bases; J trimming: 8 bases; junction bases outside the gene matches: 4. The CDR3 is 14 amino acids. In germline, CDR1 is KGHSH, CDR2 LQKENI. Here the CDR3 reads CASSPDRGGEKLFF. As DNA, the CDR3 is TGTGCCAGCTCACCGGACAGGGGCGGCGAAAAACTGTTTTTT.